This T cell receptor beta chain was documented in a study of cytomegalovirus exposure and HLA in healthy donors. Regarding the study as a whole: Rarity marked most TCR sequences, yet some public TCRs occurred in many donors.

60 Vbeta and 13 Jbeta primers were used in PCR. The data were produced by immunoSEQ multiplex PCR, yet TCRdb's version contains in-frame clones alone and is incomplete. The sample contains around 300,000 clones, roughly two thirds of which appear only once. Concerning this clone itself: What it binds is not known.

The trim removed 3 bases at V and 7 bases at J, leaving 5 bases unmatched. Looked up from germline, CDR1 is SNHLY and CDR2 is FYNNEI. The CDR3 spans 14 residues. This rearrangement joins TRBV2 to TRBJ1-4, with 7 bases that match TRBD1. The specimen sequenced was PBMCs. This clonotype was obtained from a female donor in good health and CMV-seronegative. The CDR3 region is CASSDRQGREKLFF. CDR3 bases: TGTGCCAGCAGTGACCGACAGGGTCGTGAAAAACTGTTTTTT. Combining the CDR3 with reference TRBV2 and TRBJ1-4 gives the whole variable domain EPEVTQTPSHQVTQMGQEVILRCVPISNHLYFYWYRQILGQKVEFLVSFYNNEISEKSEIFDDQFSVERPDGSNFTLKIRSTKLEDSAMYFCASSDRQGREKLFFGSGTQLSVL.